This TCR beta chain emerged from a study of T cell responses to AZD1222 COVID-19 vaccine (TCRdb year 2021). In terms of the full investigation: TCR sequencing was performed for 230 to 250 trial participants, of whom around 200 were given two doses of AZD1222 and approximately 25 were given two doses of MenACWY control vaccine. Enrollment into the trials was organized by age into subgroups of 18-55, 56-69 and 70-plus years, and those subgroups contained roughly 150, 30 and 60 TCR-sequenced participants, respectively.

Read against the paper, the sample's time point label means: about 28 days (+/-7) after the second vaccine dose. AZD1222 recipients with second doses at about 4 weeks or about 12 weeks were pooled, because spike-specific TCR depth and breadth did not differ between schedules. Vaccinee samples came from UK trials COV001 and COV002, including a single-blind randomized controlled phase 2/3 trial of AZD1222 (ChAdOx1 nCoV-19) in healthy adults. For TCRbeta chain sequencing, PBMC samples were collected from trial participants at day 0 and at day 28 after the second dose. Deletion took 6 bases off V and 5 bases off J, with a span of 20 bases between the germline ends. From the germline V gene, CDR1 is SNHLY and CDR2 is FYNNEI. Counted from cysteine to phenylalanine, this CDR3 has 16 amino acids. Only the CDR3 region is kept as DNA, spanning 48 bases read in frame from base 1. On this clone: Its antigen specificity is not known. The sample holds no much larger clone one base away, and base qualities are not on file.

The CDR3 regions of human TCRbeta chains were analyzed by immunosequencing. In the authors' own workflow: TCRs in the repertoires were matched against a reference library of SARS-CoV-2-specific TCRs that had been generated with the MIRA antigen-specificity platform. Breadth was defined as the fraction of unique TCRs that were SARS-CoV-2-associated, and depth was defined as the fraction of total T cells that were SARS-CoV-2-associated. Using the MIRA data, every spike-specific TCR was mapped to the spike region that the TCR reacted to and assigned to either a CD4 or a CD8 class. Log10-transformed breadth and depth values were compared by one-way ANOVA with Sidak's multiple comparisons tests. The clones in this table, taken by TCRdb from immuneACCESS, are in-frame only. Not every clone is retained; where verified, under half of the shortfall comes from an unresolved V gene, and the cause of the rest is unknown. The D gene and trimming were derived from the DNA, and the V and J assignments and clone size from that table. Here the sample has around 130,000 clones; 90% to 95% occur a single time. The ten largest clones capture approximately 3.8% of the sample.

Study-level results and caveats: Because no day 14 peak-response samples were available, the repertoires could be characterized only after the peak T cell response. Conclusions about previously exposed vaccinees were limited because only six AZD1222 recipients were SARS-CoV-2 seropositive at baseline. A significant rise in spike-specific TCR breadth and depth was observed after two AZD1222 doses relative to day 0 and relative to MenACWY recipients. Participants were mostly white British and included more females than males, and it was suggested by the authors that clonal diversity may have been underestimated. Reportedly, almost half of the unique spike-specific TCRs recognized epitopes lying outside the regions that are mutated in the B.1.351 and B.1.1.7 variants. The 56-69-year group was small, and its depth increase did not reach significance, likely because of low power. The whole spike protein was spanned by vaccine-associated CD4 TCRs, and dominant responses were seen in regions 160-218 and 743-854.

The input for sequencing was peripheral blood, taken 28 days after the second AZD1222 dose. This receptor chain uses TRBV2 and TRBJ2-1; the D gene cannot be resolved reliably. This receptor was identified in an adult who received the AZD1222 COVID-19 vaccine. The CDR3 reads CASRPASGATDNEQFF. The DNA sequence is given as TGTGCCAGCAGGCCTGCTTCAGGCGCCACTGACAATGAGCAGTTCTTC.